This TCR beta chain was sequenced for a study of T cell responses to AZD1222 COVID-19 vaccine. Overall study findings and caveats: Reportedly, close to half of spike-specific TCRs are directed against unmutated variant regions. Among those given AZD1222, only five or six were seropositive at baseline. Mostly white British, mostly female donors; authors suggested clonal diversity may be underestimated. Repertoire samples came only from after the peak T cell response.

CDR3 length: 13 residues. Trimming removed 4 bases from V and 3 bases from J; junction bases left unmatched: 3. The germline V gene encodes CDR1 LGHDT and CDR2 YNNKEL (reference sequence). Generated by immunoSEQ multiplex PCR, the TCRdb table keeps only in-frame clones and is missing some. The data hold about 68,000 clones, with approximately 91% observed a single time. As regards this clone: Its target is unknown. This sample also contains other DNA sequences that code for the same CDR3.

The chain couples TRBV3-1 (or the pseudogene TRBV3-2) to TRBJ2-7; 7 positions match TRBD2. The material was peripheral blood, obtained on day 0 of AZD1222 vaccination. The TCR comes from an adult in good health. The CDR3 spells CASSRGRVYEQYF. CDR3 coding DNA: TGTGCCAGCAGCCGCGGGAGAGTCTACGAGCAGTACTTC.